The sequence of this T cell receptor (beta chain) was determined in a study of T-cell memory formation after mild COVID-19. Worth noting for this clonotype: What it binds is unknown.

TCRdb used MiXCR to reprocess the 5' RACE reads, holding one entry per CDR3 protein. The table lists 350,000 to 450,000 distinct CDR3 sequences, 25% to 30% of them singletons, with approximately 12% in the top ten. General study results and limits: Some SARS-CoV-2-responding clones were already detected in memory before infection. Clones that contracted from day 15 to 85 had balanced CD4/CD8; later expanders were CD4+ biased.

Per germline, CDR1 SGHTA and CDR2 FQGNSA. V was shortened by 2 bases and J by 6 bases, with 13 bases between the two germline ends. The CDR3 has 14 amino acids. The chain has TRBV7-2 and TRBJ1-2; possibly TRBD1 for D (5 bases). The TCR sequence derives from an adult woman who had mild COVID-19 (a few samples of this study predate the infection). Cell type and time point are not known. The sample consisted of PBMCs or a T cell subset sorted from them (not recorded which). CDR3 residues: CASSLLPGKDGYTF. The DNA of the CDR3 is TGTGCCAGCAGCTTACTCCCAGGGAAGGATGGCTACACCTTC. Together with reference TRBV7-2 and TRBJ1-2, the CDR3 gives the full variable domain: GAGVSQSPSNKVTEKGKDVELRCDPISGHTALYWYRQSLGQGLEFLIYFQGNSAPDKSGLPSDRFSAERTGGSVSTLTIQRTQQEDSAVYLCASSLLPGKDGYTFGSGTRLTVV.